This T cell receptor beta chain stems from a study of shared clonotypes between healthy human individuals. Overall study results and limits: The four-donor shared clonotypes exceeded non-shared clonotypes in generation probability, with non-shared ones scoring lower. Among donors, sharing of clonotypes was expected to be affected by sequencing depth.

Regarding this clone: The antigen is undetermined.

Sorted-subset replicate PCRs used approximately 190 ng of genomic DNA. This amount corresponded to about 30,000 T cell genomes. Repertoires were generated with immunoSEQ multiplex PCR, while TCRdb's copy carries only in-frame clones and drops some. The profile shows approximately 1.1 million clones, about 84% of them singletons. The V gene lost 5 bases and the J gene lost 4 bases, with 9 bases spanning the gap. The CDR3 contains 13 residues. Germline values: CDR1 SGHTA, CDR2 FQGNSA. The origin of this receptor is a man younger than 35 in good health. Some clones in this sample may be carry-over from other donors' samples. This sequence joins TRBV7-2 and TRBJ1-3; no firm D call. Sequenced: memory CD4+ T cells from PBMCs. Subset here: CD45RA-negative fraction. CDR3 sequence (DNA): TGTGCCAGCAGCCTCAACTCGGGAAACACCATATATTTT. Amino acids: CASSLNSGNTIYF. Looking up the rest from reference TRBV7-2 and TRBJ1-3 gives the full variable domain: GAGVSQSPSNKVTEKGKDVELRCDPISGHTALYWYRQSLGQGLEFLIYFQGNSAPDKSGLPSDRFSAERTGGSVSTLTIQRTQQEDSAVYLCASSLNSGNTIYFGEGSWLTVV.